This note documents a single TCR beta chain sequence. The sample is drawn from a study of blood T cell repertoires in COVID-19. CDR1 is SGDLS, CDR2 YYNGEE, per germline. The ends were cut back, 4 bases at V and 0 bases at J, with 18 bases in the middle. The CDR3 is 17 amino acids. The data were produced by immunoSEQ multiplex PCR, yet TCRdb's version contains in-frame clones alone and is incomplete. The table has nearly 60,000 clones, around 89% seen once. The rearrangement uses TRBV9 and TRBJ2-3, with D perhaps matching TRBD2 (5 bases). The source is a man in his sixties with active COVID-19. Sequenced material: peripheral blood. CDR3 amino acids: CASSPRWGATSTDTQYF. Here the CDR3 DNA reads TGTGCCAGCAGCCCGAGGTGGGGAGCGACTAGCACAGATACGCAGTATTTT.